This TCR beta chain was retrieved from a study of OX40 agonist ivuxolimab in advanced cancers. At the level of the study: Partial responses occurred in three patients (one hepatocellular carcinoma, two cutaneous melanoma).

In its sample, this clone was seen once. The antigen remains undetermined. Trimming left V 6 bases short and J 0 bases short, with 17 bases between. Germline CDR1 and CDR2: GTSNPN and SVGIG (reference sequence). The CDR3 runs 16 residues. Clones were sequenced by immunoSEQ multiplex PCR, and TCRdb holds only the in-frame ones, with some missing. This table holds 15,000 to 20,000 clones, 60% to 85% found once. Findings and caveats of the study: Several nonresponders also turned out to have low normalized T-cell clonal expansion. Specificity for antigen went undetermined in the expanded peripheral T cells. CD4+ and CD8+ blood T cells expanded clonally by week 6 at 0.1 to 3.0 mg/kg.

The material sequenced was CD4+ or CD8+ T cells sorted from blood, taken in a trial of the OX40 agonist ivuxolimab. This rearrangement joins TRBV30 to TRBJ2-2, with D possibly matching TRBD2 (6 bases). This clonotype was sampled from an adult with an advanced solid tumor such as melanoma, head and neck, liver or kidney cancer. The CDR3 DNA reads TGTGCCTGCTCCCCACTGGGGGGTACGAACACCGGGGAGCTGTTTTTT. This encodes CACSPLGGTNTGELFF. The full variable domain, in which reference TRBV30 and TRBJ2-2 provide the parts outside the CDR3, is SQTIHQWPATLVQPVGSPLSLECTVEGTSNPNLYWYRQAAGRGLQLLFYSVGIGQISSEVPQNLSASRPQDRQFILSSKKLLLSDSGFYLCACSPLGGTNTGELFFGEGSRLTVL.